A single T cell receptor (beta chain) is shown here with its context. This clonotype was seen ten or more times. The antigen it binds to is not known. No qualities accompany the bases; no much larger clone lies one base away. Ophthalmopathy patients had moderately to severely active disease, Clinical Activity Score of at least 3, NOSPECS grade of at least 4, and disease duration under 3 months. Anyone with other autoimmune diseases, uncontrolled infections, pregnancy or lactation was excluded from the study. Clinical symptoms, serum thyroxine, TRAb, thyroid ultrasound and orbital computed tomography formed the basis of the diagnosis. Ficoll-Paque density gradient centrifugation was used to isolate PBMCs from about 9 ml of fresh peripheral blood. Total RNA was extracted using Trizol reagent, and RNA quality was checked on an Agilent 2100 Bioanalyzer. The CDR3 has 16 amino acids, counting the end cysteine and phenylalanine. Left in the record is the CDR3 DNA by itself, 48 bases read in frame from the first base. V is pared back by 5 bases and J by 3 bases, with 17 bases lying between the germline termini. The germline V gene provides CDR1 MNHEY and CDR2 SVGAGI.

The data originate from a study of Graves' ophthalmopathy and Graves' hyperthyroidism listed by TCRdb under 2018. Notes on the research overall: Peripheral blood was collected at initial diagnosis, before any treatment. To explore V-J signatures that distinguish ophthalmopathy from hyperthyroidism, a discovery set of about a hundred patients was enrolled, made up of over 40 with ophthalmopathy and some 56 with stable hyperthyroidism. After sampling, hyperthyroidism patients received methimazole starting at 30 mg daily, and ophthalmopathy patients received high-dose intravenous methylprednisolone. T-cell repertoires of thyroid tissue and blood were compared in about six hyperthyroidism patients. In total, approximately 130 blood samples were TCR-sequenced: fewer than 50 ophthalmopathy, around 75 hyperthyroidism and approximately 17 hyperthyroidism-to-ophthalmopathy patients. For training and testing, the approximately 97 patients in the discovery cohort were randomly divided in a 7:3 ratio. To tell Graves' ophthalmopathy apart from Graves' hyperthyroidism, and to predict which patients would progress to ophthalmopathy, the study relied on TCR beta repertoire signatures. An independent validation cohort was composed of around 19 hyperthyroidism patients and around 16 patients who later progressed from hyperthyroidism to ophthalmopathy.

Study-wide findings and limitations: No statistical method was used to predetermine the sample size, and group allocation was not hidden from the investigators. Among expanded thyroid clonotypes with frequency above 0.001, most also showed up in blood, which suggests that blood repertoires may reflect the thyroid immune response. The 13-signature model separated ophthalmopathy from stable hyperthyroidism with approximately 90% sensitivity and about 81% specificity in cross-validation, and 80%/75% in the test set. In validation, the model predicted ophthalmopathy progression with about 71% sensitivity and 72.22% specificity; roughly 11 predicted patients were CT-confirmed with GO in a median of about 7.1 months.

For repertoire sequencing, TCR beta CDR3 regions were amplified from RNA transcripts. HTBI primers and the Qiagen OneStep RT-PCR kit were used in a first-round RT-PCR, which was followed by a second-round multiplex PCR, size selection and purification. The libraries underwent paired-end sequencing with 100 bp reads on an Illumina HiSeq2000. The paper's data handling went like this. SOAPnuke was used to process the reads, removing any read that contained adapters or uncalled bases, had a mean Phred below 15, or lacked an exact match to the constant primer or identifier. COPE v1.2.5 was used to merge high-quality paired reads. Each unique nucleotide sequence was treated as a clonotype, and MiTCR v1.1 was used to align the clonotypes to the IMGT TRB V, D and J references. The analysis was limited to V-J combinations with a frequency above 0.0001, which together covered roughly 99% of repertoires. For each V-J combination, a TCR clonal expansion and chaos score was defined as the ratio of F50 clonal expansion to chaos observed in the TCRdist matrix. Features were reduced by Welch's t-statistics and random forest to around 13 V-J combinations, which fed a naive Bayes classifier. The similarity between thyroid and blood repertoires was quantified using the Morisita-Horn index. In-frame beta chains were kept once TCRdb had trimmed the public reads at Q25 with fastp and called clones with MiXCR. Identical CDR3 protein sequences are pooled into one entry, listed with their most common genes and DNA. Clone size and V and J calls follow TCRdb, not the original study. The sample table records fewer than 400,000 distinct CDR3 sequences; around 17% of these occur just once. Of the sample, about 1.6% is held by the ten largest clones.

The receptor was isolated from a woman between 18 and 29 years old with Graves' ophthalmopathy. Donor details come from another sample of the same person, matched by shared clones. The receptor chain draws on TRBV6-5 and TRBJ1-3; TRBD1 is a weak D gene call, 5 bases matching. The source material was peripheral blood. The nucleotide sequence is TGTGCCAGCAGTCAGGACAAGACCCAACGTGGAAACACCATATATTTT. This is translated as CASSQDKTQRGNTIYF.